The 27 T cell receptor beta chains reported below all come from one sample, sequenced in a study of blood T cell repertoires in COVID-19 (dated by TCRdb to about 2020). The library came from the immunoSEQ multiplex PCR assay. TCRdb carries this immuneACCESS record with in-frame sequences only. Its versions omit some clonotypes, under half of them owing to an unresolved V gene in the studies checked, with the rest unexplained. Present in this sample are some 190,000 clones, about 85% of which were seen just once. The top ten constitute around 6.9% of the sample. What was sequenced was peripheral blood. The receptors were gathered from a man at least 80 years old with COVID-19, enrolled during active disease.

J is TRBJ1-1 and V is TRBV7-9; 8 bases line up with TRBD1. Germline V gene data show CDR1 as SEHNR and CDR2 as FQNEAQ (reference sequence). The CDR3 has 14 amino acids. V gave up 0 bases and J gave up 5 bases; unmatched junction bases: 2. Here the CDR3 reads CASSLAGTGTEAFF. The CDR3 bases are TGTGCCAGCAGCTTAGCCGGGACAGGAACTGAAGCTTTCTTT.

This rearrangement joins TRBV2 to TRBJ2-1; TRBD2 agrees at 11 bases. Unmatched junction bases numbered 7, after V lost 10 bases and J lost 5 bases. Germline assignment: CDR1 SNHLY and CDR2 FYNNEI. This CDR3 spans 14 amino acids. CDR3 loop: CATLAGGLNNEQFF. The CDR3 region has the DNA TGTGCCACTTTAGCGGGGGGGTTAAACAATGAGCAGTTCTTC.

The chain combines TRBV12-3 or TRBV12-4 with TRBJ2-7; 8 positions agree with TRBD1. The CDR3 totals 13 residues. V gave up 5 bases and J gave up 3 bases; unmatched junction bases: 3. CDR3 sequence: CASSQTGVYEQYF. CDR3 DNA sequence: TGTGCCAGCAGTCAGACAGGGGTCTACGAGCAGTACTTC.

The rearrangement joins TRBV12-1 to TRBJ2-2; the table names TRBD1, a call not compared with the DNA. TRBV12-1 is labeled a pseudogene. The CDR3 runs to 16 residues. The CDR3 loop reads CASSYIRDRGTGELFF. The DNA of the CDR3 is TGTGCCAGCAGCTATATCCGGGACAGGGGAACCGGGGAGCTGTTTTTT.

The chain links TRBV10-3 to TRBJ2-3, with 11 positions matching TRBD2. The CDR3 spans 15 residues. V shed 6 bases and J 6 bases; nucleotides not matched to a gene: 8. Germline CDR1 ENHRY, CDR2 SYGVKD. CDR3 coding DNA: TGTGCCATCAGCACTAGCGGGGGACCGAGGGATACGCAGTATTTT. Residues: CAISTSGGPRDTQYF.

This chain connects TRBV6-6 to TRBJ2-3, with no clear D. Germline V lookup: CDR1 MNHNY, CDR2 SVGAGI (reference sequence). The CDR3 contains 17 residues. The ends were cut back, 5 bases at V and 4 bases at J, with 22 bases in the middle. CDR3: CASSPVLSGTLADTQYF. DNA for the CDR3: TGTGCCAGCAGTCCCGTACTATCGGGTACCCTCGCAGATACGCAGTATTTT.

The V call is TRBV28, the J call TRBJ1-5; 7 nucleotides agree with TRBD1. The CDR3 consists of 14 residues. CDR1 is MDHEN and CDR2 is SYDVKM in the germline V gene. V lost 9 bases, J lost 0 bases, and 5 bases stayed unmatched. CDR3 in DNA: TGTGCCAGTAGCAGGGGGTATAGCAATCAGCCCCAGCATTTT. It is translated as CASSRGYSNQPQHF.

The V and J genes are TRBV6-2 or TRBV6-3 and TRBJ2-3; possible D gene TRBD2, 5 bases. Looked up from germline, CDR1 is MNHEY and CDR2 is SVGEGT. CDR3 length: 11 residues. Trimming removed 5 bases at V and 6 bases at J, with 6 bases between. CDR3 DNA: TGTGCCAGCAGTCGGAGGGATACGCAGTATTTT. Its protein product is CASSRRDTQYF.

The CDR3 DNA is TGTGCCAGTACCCCCTTCGACAGGACTAACACCGGGGAGCTGTTTTTT. It encodes CASTPFDRTNTGELFF. V is TRBV19 and J is TRBJ2-2; possible D gene TRBD1, 6 bases. The germline V gene encodes CDR1 LNHDA and CDR2 SQIVND (reference sequence). V was pared by 7 bases and J by 2 bases, with 17 bases between. The length of the CDR3 is 16 residues.

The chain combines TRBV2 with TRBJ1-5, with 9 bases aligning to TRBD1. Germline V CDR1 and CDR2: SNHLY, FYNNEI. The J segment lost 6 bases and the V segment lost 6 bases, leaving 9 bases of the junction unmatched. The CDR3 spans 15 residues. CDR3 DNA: TGTGCCAGCAGCCCTAGGACAGGGGAGAGTCAGCCCCAGCATTTT. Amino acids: CASSPRTGESQPQHF.

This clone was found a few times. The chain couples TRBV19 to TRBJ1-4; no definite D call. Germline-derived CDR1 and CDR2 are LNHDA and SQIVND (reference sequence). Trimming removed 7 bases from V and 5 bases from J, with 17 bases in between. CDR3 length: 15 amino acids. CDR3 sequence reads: CASNRNIQENEKLFF. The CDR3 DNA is TGTGCCAGTAACCGAAATATTCAGGAAAATGAAAAACTGTTTTTT.

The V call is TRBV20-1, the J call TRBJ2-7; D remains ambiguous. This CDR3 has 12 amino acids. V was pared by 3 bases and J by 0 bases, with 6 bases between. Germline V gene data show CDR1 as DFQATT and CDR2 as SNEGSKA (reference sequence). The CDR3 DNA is TGCAGTGCTAGTGTGAGCTCCTACGAGCAGTACTTC. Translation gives CSASVSSYEQYF.

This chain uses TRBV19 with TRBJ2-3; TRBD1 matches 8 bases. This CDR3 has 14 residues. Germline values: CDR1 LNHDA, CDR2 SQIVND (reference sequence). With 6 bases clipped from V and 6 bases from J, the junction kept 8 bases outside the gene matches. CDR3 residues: CASSLQGGLDTQYF. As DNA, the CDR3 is TGTGCCAGTAGCCTACAGGGGGGTTTGGATACGCAGTATTTT.

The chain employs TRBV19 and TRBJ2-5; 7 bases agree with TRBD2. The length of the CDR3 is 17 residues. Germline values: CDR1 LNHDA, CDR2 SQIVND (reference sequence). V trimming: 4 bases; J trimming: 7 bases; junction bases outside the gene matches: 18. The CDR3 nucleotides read TGTGCCAGTAGTACTCTCGGGACGAGGAGCGGCGGGGGGACCCAGTACTTC. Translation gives CASSTLGTRSGGGTQYF.

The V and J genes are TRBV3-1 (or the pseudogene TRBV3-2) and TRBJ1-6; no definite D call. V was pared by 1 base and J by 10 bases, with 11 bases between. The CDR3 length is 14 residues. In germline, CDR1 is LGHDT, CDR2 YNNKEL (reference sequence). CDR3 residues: CASSQGGIYSPLHF. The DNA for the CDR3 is TGTGCCAGCAGCCAAGGAGGGATCTACTCACCCCTCCACTTT.

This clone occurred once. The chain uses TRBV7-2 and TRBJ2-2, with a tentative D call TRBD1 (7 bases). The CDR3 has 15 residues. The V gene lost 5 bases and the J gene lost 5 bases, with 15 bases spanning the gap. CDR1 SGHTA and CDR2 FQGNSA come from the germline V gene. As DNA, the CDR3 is TGTGCCAGCAGCCTACAGGGGAGGTCGACCGGGGAGCTGTTTTTT. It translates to CASSLQGRSTGELFF.

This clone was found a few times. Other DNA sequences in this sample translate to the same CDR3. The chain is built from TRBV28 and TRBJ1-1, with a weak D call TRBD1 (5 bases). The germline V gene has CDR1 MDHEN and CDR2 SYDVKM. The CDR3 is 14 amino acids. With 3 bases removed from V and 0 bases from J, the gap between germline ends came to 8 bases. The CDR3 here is CASSFGGLNTEAFF. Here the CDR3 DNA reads TGTGCCAGCAGTTTTGGGGGGTTGAACACTGAAGCTTTCTTT. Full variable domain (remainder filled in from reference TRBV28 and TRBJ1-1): DVKVTQSSRYLVKRTGEKVFLECVQDMDHENMFWYRQDPGLGLRLIYFSYDVKMKEKGDIPEGYSVSREKKERFSLILESASTNQTSMYLCASSFGGLNTEAFFGQGTRLTVV.

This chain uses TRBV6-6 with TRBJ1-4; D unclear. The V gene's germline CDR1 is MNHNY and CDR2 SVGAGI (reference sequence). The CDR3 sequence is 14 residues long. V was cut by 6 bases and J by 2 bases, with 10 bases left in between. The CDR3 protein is CASRPRTTNEKLFF. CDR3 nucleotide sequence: TGTGCCAGCAGACCGCGGACTACTAATGAAAAACTGTTTTTT.

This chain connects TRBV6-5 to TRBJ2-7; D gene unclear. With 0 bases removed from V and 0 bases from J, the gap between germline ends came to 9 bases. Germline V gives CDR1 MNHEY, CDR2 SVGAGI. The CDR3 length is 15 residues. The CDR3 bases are TGTGCCAGCAGTTACTCTGGCCCCGCCTCCTACGAGCAGTACTTC. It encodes CASSYSGPASYEQYF.

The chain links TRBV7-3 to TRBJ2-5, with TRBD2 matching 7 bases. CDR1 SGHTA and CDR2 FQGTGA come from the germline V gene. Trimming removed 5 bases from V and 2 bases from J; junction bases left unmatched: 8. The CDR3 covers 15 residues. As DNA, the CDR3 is TGTGCCAGCAGCCTGGATGGACTAGAACAAGAGACCCAGTACTTC. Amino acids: CASSLDGLEQETQYF.

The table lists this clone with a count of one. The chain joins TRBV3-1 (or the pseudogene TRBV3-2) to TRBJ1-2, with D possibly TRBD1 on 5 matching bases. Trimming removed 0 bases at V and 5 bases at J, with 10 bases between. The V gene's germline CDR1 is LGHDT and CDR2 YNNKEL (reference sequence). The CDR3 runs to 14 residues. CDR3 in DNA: TGTGCCAGCAGCCAAGATTCGGAGGGGTATGGCTACACCTTC. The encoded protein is CASSQDSEGYGYTF.

The CDR3 DNA follows: TGTGCCAGTAGTATAGATCACGTCAGGGGTCACTACGAGCAGTACTTC. Its translation is CASSIDHVRGHYEQYF. The chain carries TRBV19 and TRBJ2-7; D is possibly TRBD1 (6 bases). Germline V CDR1 and CDR2: LNHDA, SQIVND (reference sequence). V was pared by 0 bases and J by 3 bases, with 15 bases between. The CDR3 is 16 amino acids.

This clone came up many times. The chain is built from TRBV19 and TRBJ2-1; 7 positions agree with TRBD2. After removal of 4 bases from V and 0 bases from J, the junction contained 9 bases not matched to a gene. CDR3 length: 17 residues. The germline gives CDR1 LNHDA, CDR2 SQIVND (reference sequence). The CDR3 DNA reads TGTGCCAGTAGTAATACGGCGGGGGTTAACTCCTACAATGAGCAGTTCTTC. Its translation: CASSNTAGVNSYNEQFF.

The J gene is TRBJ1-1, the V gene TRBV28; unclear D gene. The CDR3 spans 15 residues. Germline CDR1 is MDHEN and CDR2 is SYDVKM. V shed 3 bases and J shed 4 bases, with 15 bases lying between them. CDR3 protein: CASSFHGRVGTEAFF. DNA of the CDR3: TGTGCCAGCAGTTTCCATGGGAGGGTGGGCACTGAAGCTTTCTTT.

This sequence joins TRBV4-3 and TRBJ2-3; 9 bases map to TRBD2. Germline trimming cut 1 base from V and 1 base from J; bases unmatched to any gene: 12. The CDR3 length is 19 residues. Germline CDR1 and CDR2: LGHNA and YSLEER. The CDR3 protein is CASSQVIAGGRSGTDTQYF. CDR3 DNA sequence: TGCGCCAGCAGCCAAGTTATTGCGGGGGGGCGAAGTGGCACAGATACGCAGTATTTT.

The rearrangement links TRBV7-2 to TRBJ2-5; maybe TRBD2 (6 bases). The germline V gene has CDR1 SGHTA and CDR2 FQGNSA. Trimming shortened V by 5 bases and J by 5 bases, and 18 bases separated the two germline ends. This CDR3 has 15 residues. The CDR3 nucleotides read TGTGCCAGCAGCCTCCGGGCCGCTGGGAGGGAGACCCAGTACTTC. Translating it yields CASSLRAAGRETQYF.

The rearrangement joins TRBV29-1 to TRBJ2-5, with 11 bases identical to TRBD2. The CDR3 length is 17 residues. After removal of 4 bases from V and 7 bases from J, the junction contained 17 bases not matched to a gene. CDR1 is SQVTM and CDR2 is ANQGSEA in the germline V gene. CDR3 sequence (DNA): TGCAGCGTTGGGCTAGCGGGGGGCCCAGTGCGATCGGGGACCCAGTACTTC. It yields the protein CSVGLAGGPVRSGTQYF.